The rows below give T cell receptor beta chains drawn from one sample of a study of cytomegalovirus exposure and HLA in healthy donors. TCRdb keeps only in-frame clones here, not all; method: immunoSEQ multiplex PCR. The top ten clones hold roughly 5.2% of a sample with tens of thousands of clones, 80% to 95% of them seen once. The specimen was PBMCs. These receptors were collected from a man between 18 and 35 years old in good health and CMV-seronegative. CDR3s include the opening cysteine and the closing phenylalanine or tryptophan. A D gene is named only where the DNA matches it firmly. Size values are once, few and many counts, or a class for expanded clones, and some rows have none.

TRBJ2-7 | TRBV5-6 | - | - | TGTGCCAGCAGCCTCGGGGGAGGAACCTACGAGCAGTACTTC | CASSLGGGTYEQYF
TRBJ1-1 | TRBV28 | - | - | TGTGCCAGCAGCCTAACAACCAGGGCCGACACTGAAGCTTTCTTT | CASSLTTRADTEAFF
TRBJ2-5 | TRBV15 | - | TRBD2 | TGTGCCACCAGCAGAGCCGGGACTAGCGGGAGAGGAGGAGAGACCCAGTACTTC | CATSRAGTSGRGGETQYF
TRBJ2-3 | TRBV27 | - | TRBD2 | TGTGCCAGCAGTTTATGGCCCCCGTCCCGACTAGCGGGAGTCGCAGATACGCAGTATTTT | CASSLWPPSRLAGVADTQYF
TRBJ2-6 | TRBV7-2 | - | TRBD2 | TGTGCCAGCAGCTTACGGGGTAGCGGGGCCGGGGCCAACGTCCTGACTTTC | CASSLRGSGAGANVLTF
TRBJ2-7 | TRBV28 | - | TRBD2 | TGTGCCAGCAGTTTATTAGCGGGTCCCTCCTACGAGCAGTACTTC | CASSLLAGPSYEQYF
TRBJ1-6 | TRBV6-1 | - | TRBD1 | TGTGCCAGCAATCAGGGGGCGCGGTCACCCCTCCACTTT | CASNQGARSPLHF
TRBJ2-3 | TRBV12-5 | - | - | TGTGCTAGTGGTCCCGAGGGGGGGCGGTTCACAGATACGCAGTATTTT | CASGPEGGRFTDTQYF
TRBJ2-7 | TRBV9 | - | TRBD2 | TGTGCCAGCAGCGTAGAAAGCGGGAGGGCCACCTACGAGCAGTACTTC | CASSVESGRATYEQYF
TRBJ1-2 | TRBV28 | - | TRBD1 | TGTGCCAGCAGTTTTGGACAGGGAGATGGCTACACCTTC | CASSFGQGDGYTF
TRBJ1-1 | TRBV15 | - | - | TGTGCCACCAGCATCAGGGGGAACACTGAAGCTTTCTTT | CATSIRGNTEAFF
TRBJ1-2 | TRBV29-1 | - | TRBD1 | TGCAGCGCGGGGACAGGGGCGAAAGCTAACTATGGCTACACCTTC | CSAGTGAKANYGYTF
TRBJ2-7 | TRBV11-3 | - | - | TGTGCCGGCTCGGACTCCTACGAGCAGTACTTC | CAGSDSYEQYF
TRBJ2-7 | TRBV4-1 | - | - | TGCGCCAGCAGCCAAGTCGGGAGTCCCTACGAGCAGTACTTC | CASSQVGSPYEQYF
TRBJ1-3 | TRBV10-3 | once | TRBD1 | TGTGCCACGAGACCGGGACAGGGGCGAAACACCATATATTTT | CATRPGQGRNTIYF
TRBJ1-5 | TRBV6-5 | - | TRBD1 | TGTGCCAGCAGTTATGAGCAGGGGGCTTTTCAGCCCCAGCATTTT | CASSYEQGAFQPQHF
TRBJ2-2 | TRBV18 | - | TRBD1 | TGTGCCAGCTCACCCCGCCAGGGGGCACACACCGGGGAGCTGTTTTTT | CASSPRQGAHTGELFF
TRBJ2-7 | TRBV6-1 | once | - | TGTGCCAGCAGTACCGGGACACTGATCTACGAGCAGTACTTC | CASSTGTLIYEQYF
TRBJ2-3 | TRBV5-4 | - | TRBD1 | TGTGCCAGCAGCTTGGTAGGGACAGGCACAGATACGCAGTATTTT | CASSLVGTGTDTQYF
TRBJ2-3 | TRBV11-2 | - | TRBD1 | TGTGCCAGCAGCTTAGGACAGGGGGCAGATACGCAGTATTTT | CASSLGQGADTQYF
TRBJ2-3 | TRBV2 | once | TRBD2 | TGTGCCAGCAGTGAGCCTAGCGGGGGTACAGATACGCAGTATTTT | CASSEPSGGTDTQYF
TRBJ1-4 | TRBV2 | - | TRBD1 | TGTGCCAGCAGGGTTGGACAGGCGGCAACTAATGAAAAACTGTTTTTT | CASRVGQAATNEKLFF
TRBJ1-2 | TRBV5-4 | - | - | TGTGCCAGCAGCCTACTCTACAGGCCCTCCTATGGCTACACCTTC | CASSLLYRPSYGYTF
TRBJ2-7 | TRBV6-1 | - | TRBD2 | TGTGCCAGCACGGGGGGGGTGGGTAAGCAGTACTTC | CASTGGVGKQYF
TRBJ1-4 | TRBV5-1 | - | - | TGCGCCAGCAGCGCTAACAGGGTGGGAGTTGAAAAACTGTTTTTT | CASSANRVGVEKLFF
TRBJ2-7 | TRBV6-5 | - | TRBD2 | TGTGCCAGCAGGGGTAGCGAGGGAGGGAAGCAGTACTTC | CASRGSEGGKQYF
TRBJ2-1 | TRBV11-2 | once | TRBD1 | TGTGCCAGCAGCTTAGGGACAGGGAGCTACAATGAGCAGTTCTTC | CASSLGTGSYNEQFF
TRBJ1-1 | TRBV15 | - | TRBD1 | TGTGCCACCAGCAGAGAGGGACAGACGAACACTGAAGCTTTCTTT | CATSREGQTNTEAFF
TRBJ2-3 | TRBV10-3 | - | - | TGTGCCATCAGTGAGCTGGCGGTAGATACGCAGTATTTT | CAISELAVDTQYF
TRBJ2-7 | TRBV5-6 | - | TRBD1 | TGTGCCAGCAGCCCAGGCGGACAGGGTTTTTACGAGCAGTACTTC | CASSPGGQGFYEQYF
TRBJ2-5 | TRBV28 | - | TRBD1 | TGTGCCAGCAGTACCTGGGGACAGCCGTACCAAGAGACCCAGTACTTC | CASSTWGQPYQETQYF
TRBJ1-4 | TRBV7-2 | - | - | TGTGCCAGCAGCTTAGAGAGTGATGGAAAACTGTTTTTT | CASSLESDGKLFF
TRBJ2-1 | TRBV7-6 | - | TRBD2 | TGTGCCAGCAGCTTAGCGCGGCTAGCGGGGGGGAGGGAGCAGTTCTTC | CASSLARLAGGREQFF
TRBJ2-1 | TRBV28 | once | TRBD2 | TGTGCCAGCAGGGGAGGACTAGCGGGAGGGCCCAATGAGCAGTTCTTC | CASRGGLAGGPNEQFF
TRBJ2-5 | TRBV18 | - | - | TGTGCCAGCTCACCTTTGCAGGGTCGGGAGACCCAGTACTTC | CASSPLQGRETQYF
TRBJ1-3 | TRBV15 | - | - | TGTGCCACCAGCAGAGACCGGGGAGTCTCTGGAAACACCATATATTTT | CATSRDRGVSGNTIYF
TRBJ1-2 | TRBV9 | - | TRBD1 | TGTGCCAGCAGCGCGGGGGACAGCGTTGGCTACGGCTACACCTTC | CASSAGDSVGYGYTF
TRBJ1-5 | TRBV9 | - | - | TGTGCCAGCAGCATGACAGATGATAGCAATCAGCCCCAGCATTTT | CASSMTDDSNQPQHF
TRBJ1-4 | TRBV4-3 | - | - | TGCGCCAGCAGCCAGAGGGCCGGTGGGACTAATGAAAAACTGTTTTTT | CASSQRAGGTNEKLFF
TRBJ1-2 | TRBV10-3 | - | TRBD1 | TGTGCCATCAGTGACCCGGACAGGGTACGGGGTGGCTACACCTTC | CAISDPDRVRGGYTF
TRBJ2-1 | TRBV5-1 | - | TRBD2 | TGCGCCAGCAGCTGGCGCAGCGGGAACGACAATGAGCAGTTCTTC | CASSWRSGNDNEQFF
TRBJ2-7 | TRBV11-2 | - | TRBD2 | TGTGCCAGCAGCTTAGAAAAACGGGAGGGCCGCTACGAGCAGTACTTC | CASSLEKREGRYEQYF
TRBJ2-3 | TRBV5-1 | few | - | TGCGCCAGCAGCTTGGAACTATCCACAGATACGCAGTATTTT | CASSLELSTDTQYF
TRBJ1-2 | TRBV18 | - | TRBD1 | TGTGCCAGCTCACCTCAGGACAGGGGGCTTGGCTACACCTTC | CASSPQDRGLGYTF
TRBJ2-7 | TRBV7-9 | - | - | TGTGCCAGCAGCCGTACTAGCACCGAGCAGTACTTC | CASSRTSTEQYF
TRBJ2-1 | TRBV19 | - | - | TGTGCCAGTAGTTCCGGGGGGCCGGATGAGCAGTTCTTC | CASSSGGPDEQFF
TRBJ2-7 | TRBV27 | - | - | TGTGCCAGCAGTTCCATTTCAGGGGTTGGTGCCTACGAGCAGTACTTC | CASSSISGVGAYEQYF
TRBJ2-3 | TRBV11-3 | - | TRBD2 | TGTGCCAGCAGCTTCGGTATAGCGGGGGGGCGAGGGACGCAGTATTTT | CASSFGIAGGRGTQYF
TRBJ2-5 | TRBV7-9 | - | - | TGTGCCAGCAGGACTGAACCAGAGACCCAGTACTTC | CASRTEPETQYF